The 11 T cell receptor beta chains reported below all come from one sample, sequenced in a study of blood T cell repertoires in COVID-19. Libraries were prepared by immunoSEQ multiplex PCR; TCRdb keeps only in-frame clonotypes and omits some of them. The sample includes 170,000 or so clones, 89% of them seen just once. The sample taken for sequencing was peripheral blood. These receptors all come from a man younger than 30 who had recovered from COVID-19.

This clone was seen more than once but under ten times. J is TRBJ1-2 and V is TRBV5-1, with a possible D match to TRBD1 (5 bases). This CDR3 region has 14 residues. V lost 0 bases and J 8 bases, leaving 14 bases between the germline ends. CDR1 is SGHRS and CDR2 is YFSETQ in the germline V gene. Here the CDR3 DNA reads TGCGCCAGCAGCTTGGGTTTTGGGGGGAACGGCTACACCTTC. It codes for CASSLGFGGNGYTF.

The V and J genes are TRBV6-2 or TRBV6-3 and TRBJ1-2, with D unresolved. The CDR3 loop spans 11 amino acids. CDR1 is MNHEY and CDR2 is SVGEGT in the germline V gene. Trimming cost V 2 bases and J 6 bases, with 4 bases left between them. The CDR3 region is CASSYGNGYTF. CDR3 coding DNA: TGTGCCAGCAGTTACGGCAATGGCTACACCTTC.

The chain has TRBV19 and TRBJ2-7; TRBD2 is a possible D gene (6 bases). The CDR3 runs 15 residues. CDR1 LNHDA and CDR2 SQIVND come from the germline V gene (reference sequence). With 4 bases removed from V and 2 bases from J, the gap between germline ends came to 15 bases. The chain's CDR3 is CASSTTPSAAYEQYF. Here the CDR3 DNA reads TGTGCCAGTAGTACCACCCCTAGCGCAGCCTACGAGCAGTACTTC.

The gene calls are TRBV4-1 and TRBJ2-7; the match to TRBD1 covers 12 bases. Per the germline V gene, CDR1 is MGHRA and CDR2 is YSYEKL. CDR3 length: 16 residues. V lost 4 bases to trimming and J lost 4 bases; unmatched junction nucleotides: 8. The CDR3 region has the DNA TGCGCCAGCAGCCTTCGCCCGGGACAGGGGGCTTACGAGCAGTACTTC. This codes for CASSLRPGQGAYEQYF.

The rearrangement joins TRBV4-3 to TRBJ2-7, with a tentative D call TRBD1 (6 bases). Trimming removed 5 bases at V and 4 bases at J, with 18 bases between. Germline lookup yields CDR1 LGHNA and CDR2 YSLEER. The CDR3 is 15 amino acids. The CDR3 DNA reads as TGCGCCAGCAGCTCGTCAGCAGGGGCGAATTACGAGCAGTACTTC. Its protein product is CASSSSAGANYEQYF.

The V call is TRBV30, the J call TRBJ2-4; maybe TRBD2 (6 bases). The CDR3 contains 14 residues. V was shortened by 0 bases and J by 6 bases, with 12 bases between the two germline ends. Germline loops: CDR1 GTSNPN, CDR2 SVGIG (reference sequence). The CDR3 is CAWSVGGWGNIQYF. The CDR3 coding sequence is TGTGCCTGGAGTGTCGGAGGGTGGGGAAACATTCAGTACTTC. Drawing the rest from reference TRBV30 and TRBJ2-4, the complete variable domain is SQTIHQWPATLVQPVGSPLSLECTVEGTSNPNLYWYRQAAGRGLQLLFYSVGIGQISSEVPQNLSASRPQDRQFILSSKKLLLSDSGFYLCAWSVGGWGNIQYFGAGTRLSVL.

The chain recombines TRBV28 with TRBJ2-3; TRBD1 is a possible D gene (5 bases). The V gene lost 3 bases and the J gene lost 0 bases, with 10 bases spanning the gap. This CDR3 has 15 residues. The germline gives CDR1 MDHEN, CDR2 SYDVKM. The CDR3 bases are TGTGCCAGCAGTTTCCCTGACAGCAGCACAGATACGCAGTATTTT. This encodes CASSFPDSSTDTQYF.

In DNA form, the CDR3 reads TGTGCCAGCAGTTACACCCCCAGGGGGTTCAACTATGGCTACACCTTC. Protein product: CASSYTPRGFNYGYTF. The chain carries TRBV6-5 and TRBJ1-2, with 7 bases matching TRBD1. Per the germline V gene, CDR1 is MNHEY and CDR2 is SVGAGI. This CDR3 spans 16 amino acids. J gave up 2 bases and V 2 bases, and 8 bases lay outside the gene matches.

The chain employs TRBV6-2 or TRBV6-3 and TRBJ2-3; TRBD2 matches at 12 bases. This CDR3 has 16 amino acids. The V and J ends lost 6 bases and 3 bases, in that order; junction bases with no gene match: 7. Germline V gives CDR1 MNHEY, CDR2 SVGEGT. The CDR3 nucleotides read TGTGCCAGCAGCCCCCTAGCGGGAGGGCCAACAGATACGCAGTATTTT. Amino acid sequence: CASSPLAGGPTDTQYF.

The chain uses TRBV7-2 and TRBJ2-2, with 7 positions matching TRBD2. Germline CDR1 is SGHTA and CDR2 is FQGNSA. The V and J ends lost 5 bases and 7 bases, in that order; junction bases with no gene match: 13. CDR3 length: 16 residues. The CDR3 DNA sequence: TGTGCCAGCAGCCCCCCCAGCGGGACGTTGGTCGGGGAGCTGTTTTTT. As protein: CASSPPSGTLVGELFF.

The table lists this clone with a few counts. The J gene is TRBJ2-2, the V gene TRBV9, with 7 nucleotides matching TRBD2. Germline V gene lookup returns CDR1 SGDLS and CDR2 YYNGEE. The V gene end was trimmed by 2 bases and the J gene end by 7 bases; junction bases not matched to a gene: 5. This CDR3 spans 14 amino acids. In nucleotides, the CDR3 is TGTGCCAGCAGCGTTTTAGAGCGGGGCGGGGAGCTGTTTTTT. Translated, it gives CASSVLERGGELFF.